The present T cell receptor beta chain was sequenced within a study of blood T cell repertoires in COVID-19. The CDR3 spans 12 residues. Trimming took 3 bases from V and 2 from J, leaving 6 bases between them. Per the germline V gene, CDR1 is GTSNPN and CDR2 is SVGIG (reference sequence). A word on this clone: In the same sample, other DNA sequences code for this CDR3.

Original analysis: Reference gene primer amplification in the assay estimated nucleated cell counts. TCRdb's copy holds only in-frame clones and misses some; the assay was immunoSEQ multiplex PCR. V and J calls and clone size follow that table, whereas D and trimming were derived from the DNA. The sample lists fewer than 200,000 clones; about 80% were seen once. The TCR originated in a man aged 45-65 years who had recovered from COVID-19. Sequenced input: PBMCs or T cells enriched from blood (not recorded which). The chain has TRBV30 and TRBJ2-3; the D is unclear. This chain's CDR3 is CAWRRVTDTQYF. CDR3 DNA sequence: TGTGCCTGGAGGAGAGTCACAGATACGCAGTATTTT.